These T cell receptor beta chains were read from a single sample in a study of blood T cell repertoires in COVID-19. Using immunoSEQ multiplex PCR, the repertoire was profiled, and TCRdb retains in-frame clones only, with some absent. The sample shows tens of thousands of clones, approximately 80% of them seen only once. Input material: peripheral blood. The receptors derive from a woman aged 70-85 years with acute or convalescent COVID-19. Both conserved end residues are part of each CDR3. D genes are given only for firm matches. Expanded clones get a size class; other rows say once, few or many, or leave the size out.

CDR3 protein,CDR3 DNA,J gene,clone size,D gene,V gene
CASSLSPDTGNYGYTF,TGTGCCAGCAGTTTATCCCCAGACACAGGGAACTATGGCTACACCTTC,TRBJ1-2,-,-,TRBV27
CASSKGGQGKGNQPQHF,TGTGCCAGTAGTAAGGGGGGACAGGGGAAAGGCAATCAGCCCCAGCATTTT,TRBJ1-5,-,TRBD1,TRBV19
CASSEEGALYNSPLHF,TGTGCCAGCAGCGAGGAAGGAGCCTTGTATAATTCACCCCTCCACTTT,TRBJ1-6,-,-,TRBV3-1/TRBV3-2
CASSQDRGFMNTEAFF,TGCGCCAGCAGCCAGGACAGGGGGTTCATGAACACTGAAGCTTTCTTT,TRBJ1-1,-,TRBD1,TRBV4-1
CASGSGQRPSPLHF,TGTGCTAGTGGTTCCGGACAGAGGCCCTCACCCCTCCACTTT,TRBJ1-6,few,-,TRBV12-5
CASSPHRRGNTEAFF,TGTGCCAGCTCACCCCACCGAAGGGGGAACACTGAAGCTTTCTTT,TRBJ1-1,-,-,TRBV18
CASSISTTWSGDTQYF,TGTGCCAGTAGTATTTCGACCACCTGGTCGGGGGATACGCAGTATTTT,TRBJ2-3,-,-,TRBV19
CASSVGRTSSYNEQFF,TGTGCCAGCAGCGTTGGGAGGACCAGCTCCTACAATGAGCAGTTCTTC,TRBJ2-1,-,-,TRBV9
CATSSHGLKPLHF,TGTGCCACCAGCAGCCACGGACTCAAACCCCTCCACTTT,TRBJ1-6,-,-,TRBV15
CASVGQGTAGELFF,TGTGCCAGCGTAGGACAGGGGACGGCCGGGGAGCTGTTTTTT,TRBJ2-2,-,TRBD1,TRBV6-5
CASSIVGRVGNYGYTF,TGTGCCAGTAGTATAGTGGGGAGAGTAGGGAACTATGGCTACACCTTC,TRBJ1-2,-,-,TRBV19
CASSLAVQGGTEAFF,TGTGCCAGCAGCTTAGCAGTTCAGGGGGGCACTGAAGCTTTCTTT,TRBJ1-1,few,TRBD1,TRBV7-2
CASSAPGTGPGTNEKLFF,TGTGCCAGCAGCGCCCCCGGGACAGGGCCAGGAACTAATGAAAAACTGTTTTTT,TRBJ1-4,-,TRBD1,TRBV7-3
CASSIMGGRSNQPQHF,TGTGCCAGTAGTATAATGGGGGGTAGGAGCAATCAGCCCCAGCATTTT,TRBJ1-5,-,-,TRBV19
CASSSGGQRNTEAFF,TGTGCCAGCAGTAGTGGGGGACAGAGGAACACTGAAGCTTTCTTT,TRBJ1-1,-,TRBD1,TRBV2
CASRTGNTEAFF,TGTGCCAGCAGAACAGGGAACACTGAAGCTTTCTTT,TRBJ1-1,-,-,TRBV7-2
CASTTPVGLNYGYTF,TGTGCCAGCACCACCCCGGTTGGGCTTAACTATGGCTACACCTTC,TRBJ1-2,-,-,TRBV7-8
CASSEPLFAEAFF,TGTGCCAGCAGTGAACCCCTTTTCGCTGAAGCTTTCTTT,TRBJ1-1,-,-,TRBV2
CASSSLRGKDEKLFF,TGTGCCAGCAGCTCCCTCAGGGGAAAGGATGAAAAACTGTTTTTT,TRBJ1-4,-,-,TRBV11-3
CASSFTPGQGVTDTQYF,TGTGCCAGCAGCTTTACGCCGGGACAGGGAGTCACAGATACGCAGTATTTT,TRBJ2-3,-,TRBD1,TRBV5-5
CASNEQSAEAFF,TGTGCCAGCAATGAGCAGTCCGCTGAAGCTTTCTTT,TRBJ1-1,-,-,TRBV2
CASTTRGSGNTIYF,TGTGCCAGCACCACAAGGGGGAGTGGAAACACCATATATTTT,TRBJ1-3,few,-,TRBV7-6
CSVEDLLTAKGAFF,TGCAGCGTTGAAGATCTTCTGACAGCTAAAGGGGCTTTCTTT,TRBJ1-1,-,-,TRBV29-1
CASSSSGGRREAFF,TGCGCCAGCAGCTCTTCCGGGGGGAGGCGTGAAGCTTTCTTT,TRBJ1-1,-,-,TRBV5-1
CASRGGSYEQYF,TGTGCCAGCAGAGGGGGCTCCTACGAGCAGTACTTC,TRBJ2-7,-,-,TRBV6-5
CASSTGGSGYGYTF,TGTGCCAGCTCAACAGGGGGCTCGGGCTATGGCTACACCTTC,TRBJ1-2,-,TRBD1,TRBV18
CASSSSTGSETQYF,TGTGCCAGCAGTTCGTCGACAGGGTCGGAGACCCAGTACTTC,TRBJ2-5,-,TRBD1,TRBV6-2/TRBV6-3
CASSVATGKEYEQYF,TGTGCCAGCAGCGTCGCCACAGGGAAGGAGTACGAGCAGTACTTC,TRBJ2-7,-,-,TRBV9
CASNLKGSGGPLHF,TGTGCCAGCAACCTCAAGGGGAGCGGGGGACCCCTCCACTTT,TRBJ1-6,few,-,TRBV6-6
CASSYSNQPQHF,TGTGCCAGCAGTTATAGCAATCAGCCCCAGCATTTT,TRBJ1-5,once,-,TRBV3-1/TRBV3-2
CASREGRDYGTQYF,TGTGCCAGCAGGGAAGGTCGGGACTACGGTACGCAGTATTTT,TRBJ2-3,-,TRBD2,TRBV3-1/TRBV3-2